This TCR beta chain was observed in a study of vaccination effects on CD4 cells after COVID-19 (dated by TCRdb to between 2022 and 2023). Context from the whole study: Each participant received two doses of an mRNA SARS-CoV-2 vaccine, either BNT162b2 or mRNA-1273. SARS-CoV-2 spike-specific CD4+ TCR repertoires were compared before and after mRNA vaccination in COVID-19 convalescent patients and in infection-naive vaccine recipients. Altogether, roughly 10 COVID-19 convalescent patients and several SARS-CoV-2-naive healthy vaccine recipients made up the full study. Cultures from other donors in the study were sequenced using the Oncomine TCR Beta short-read assay on an Illumina iSeq 100. Results the study describes overall, beyond this receptor: In healthy vaccine recipients, vaccine-induced clones were almost all SARS-CoV-2 mono-reactive, with only 1 of 255 being cross-reactive with common cold coronaviruses. Clones induced by infection and clones induced by vaccination both contracted markedly at late timepoints after vaccination, which fits with T cell responses waning over time. The study was limited by a small number of convalescent patients, and early post-infection timepoints were lacking.

The method was the immunoSEQ multiplex PCR assay. DNA from the CD4+ T cells that had been cultured and isolated underwent TCR beta CDR3 sequencing. On the study's bioinformatics: Non-productive TCR sequences were removed and reads were trimmed to the CDR3 region, keeping CDR3s of at least 7 amino acids. Antigen-specific clonotypes were identified using the MANAFEST web app by comparison of expansion in peptide wells against reference cultures. Positive clones required FDR<0.05 expansion versus reference and all other wells, odds ratio above 5, and frequency above 0.1% in two replicate wells. Cross-reactive clonotypes were defined as significantly expanded in SARS-CoV-2 spike wells and in at least one common cold coronavirus spike condition. CDR3 similarity was assessed by Levenshtein distance using the stringdist R package, and unrooted trees were constructed with ape in R 3.6.1. TCRdb took over this immuneACCESS table, retaining in-frame rearrangements with V and J assigned. Such tables are incomplete; in checked studies, under half of the missing clones stem from an unresolved V gene, and the remainder is unexplained. Clone size and the V and J calls come from that table; the DNA yielded D and trimming. For this sample there are some 22,000 clones; roughly 73% appear just once. Approximately 26% of the sample belongs to the ten largest clones.

This clone has more than one count but fewer than ten. It has no known antigen specificity. No qualities accompany the bases; no much larger clone lies one base away. In the ViraFEST assay, PBMC were stimulated with viral peptide pools, and antigen-specific CD4+ T cell clonotypes were then identified by expansion using TCR sequencing. After around 11 days of culture, CD4+ T cells were isolated with the EasySep CD4+ T cell isolation kit. Healthy vaccine recipients had no prior SARS-CoV-2 infection, confirmed by negative nucleocapsid antibodies before and after vaccination. Each well held fewer than 2.5 million PBMC cultured in IMDM containing roughly 5% human AB serum, roughly 9.6 IU/ml IL-2 and gentamicin, along with approximately 10 ug/ml peptides. On days 3 and 7, half of the culture medium was replaced with fresh IL-2-containing medium. Unless noted otherwise, every peptide stimulation condition was grown in triplicate wells. Using Ficoll-Paque Plus gradient centrifugation, PBMC were separated from whole blood and then either used fresh or cryopreserved at -140C. The overlapping peptide pools covered the spike proteins of SARS-CoV-2 as well as those of the common cold coronaviruses HCoV-NL63, HCoV-OC43 and HCoV-229E. The QIAamp micro DNA kit was used to extract genomic DNA from the cultured CD4+ T cells.

Trimming costs V 0 bases and J 0 bases, and their ends lie 9 bases apart. CDR1 and CDR2 are drawn from the germline V gene (reference sequence): LGHDT, YNNKEL. Counted from cysteine to phenylalanine, this CDR3 has 16 amino acids. Only the CDR3 DNA is retained, 48 bases long and in frame from the first base. Sequencing was performed on CD4+ T cells from PBMCs cultured with HCoV-NL63 spike peptides, taken before COVID-19 vaccination. Interpreted using the paper, the cell subset or site label stands for: HCoV-NL63 spike overlapping peptide pool stimulation. The clonotype was recovered from a human donor who received a COVID-19 vaccine. The chain joins TRBV3-1 (or the pseudogene TRBV3-2) to TRBJ1-3; matching of 5 bases hints at TRBD1 as the D gene. The CDR3 protein: CASSQEGRISGNTIYF. The DNA sequence reads TGTGCCAGCAGCCAAGAGGGACGGATCTCTGGAAACACCATATATTTT.